These 22 T cell receptor beta chains were all obtained from the same sample, sequenced in a study of Graves' ophthalmopathy and Graves' hyperthyroidism (dated by TCRdb to between 2017 and 2018). The data were produced on an Illumina HiSeq 2000. TCR beta CDR3 regions were amplified from RNA transcripts for repertoire sequencing. The first round was an RT-PCR using HTBI primers with the Qiagen OneStep RT-PCR kit, and this first round was followed by a second-round multiplex PCR, then size selection and purification. TCRdb cleaned the public reads at Q25 with fastp, built clones with MiXCR and kept in-frame beta chains. Under each unique CDR3 protein, matching rows form one entry showing the most common genes and DNA. The sample records 170,000 or so distinct CDR3 sequences, roughly two fifths of which are singletons. Approximately 9% of the sample rests with the top ten. Sequenced material: peripheral blood. These receptors originate from a man aged 25 to 45 with Graves' ophthalmopathy. Donor details come from another sample of the same person, matched by shared clones.

The chain is built from TRBV6-1 and TRBJ1-1, with D possibly being TRBD1 (5 bases). Germline lookup yields CDR1 MNHNS and CDR2 SASEGT. V dropped 7 bases and J dropped 2 bases, with 11 bases sitting between them. The length of the CDR3 is 13 residues. The DNA for the CDR3 is TGTGCCAGCATCGGGACGGTTAACACTGAAGCTTTCTTT. Translation gives CASIGTVNTEAFF.

The chain combines TRBV3-1 with TRBJ2-7; TRBD2 agrees at 8 bases. V gave up 4 bases and J gave up 6 bases; unmatched junction bases: 14. The CDR3 spans 16 residues. Per germline, CDR1 LGHDT and CDR2 YNNKEL (reference sequence). The chain's CDR3 is CASSPRGLAGTFEQYF. The CDR3 DNA sequence: TGTGCCAGCAGCCCCCGGGGTTTAGCGGGGACCTTCGAGCAGTACTTC.

V usage is TRBV19 and J usage is TRBJ2-2; 9 nucleotides align to TRBD2. This CDR3 comprises 15 residues. Germline values: CDR1 LNHDA, CDR2 SQIVND (reference sequence). Trimming took 11 bases from V and 5 from J; bases not matched to a gene: 12. CDR3 sequence: CASRSGRTATGELFF. The CDR3 region has the DNA TGTGCCTCGAGGAGCGGGAGGACGGCGACCGGGGAGCTGTTTTTT.

The chain uses TRBV12-3 or TRBV12-4 and TRBJ2-7, with D perhaps TRBD2 (6 bases). V was shortened by 5 bases and J by 12 bases, with 14 bases between the two germline ends. The CDR3 has 11 amino acids. The CDR3: CASSPGGGLYF. CDR3 nucleotides: TGTGCCAGCAGTCCGGGCGGAGGGCTGTACTTC.

This clonotype was seen repeatedly, ten times or more. J is TRBJ1-1 and V is TRBV6-2 or TRBV6-3; 7 nucleotides align to TRBD1. V trimming: 5 bases; J trimming: 8 bases; junction bases outside the gene matches: 5. CDR1 is MNHEY, CDR2 SVGEGT, per germline. The CDR3 extends over 12 amino acids. The CDR3 DNA reads TGTGCCAGCAGTGGGACAGTTATGGAAGCTTTCTTT. Its translation is CASSGTVMEAFF.

This clonotype was recorded once. The chain is built from TRBV7-2 and TRBJ2-5; possibly TRBD2 for D (5 bases). From germline, CDR1 is SGHTA and CDR2 FQGNSA. The CDR3 extends over 14 amino acids. V was cut by 0 bases and J by 4 bases, with 9 bases left in between. CDR3 DNA: TGTGCCAGCAGCTTAGCGGGCCTAGCAGAGACCCAGTACTTC. As protein: CASSLAGLAETQYF.

V usage is TRBV20-1 and J usage is TRBJ1-1; D gene ambiguous. The CDR3 length is 12 residues. CDR1 and CDR2 (germline): DFQATT, SNEGSKA (reference sequence). V was clipped by 7 bases and J by 1 base, with 10 bases between them. Written as DNA, the CDR3 is TGCAGTGTGACACCCGGGAACACTGAAGCTTTCTTT. It codes for CSVTPGNTEAFF.

This CDR3 reads CASSKVRDRGHEQYF. The CDR3 nucleotides are TGTGCCAGCAGCAAGGTCCGGGACAGGGGGCACGAGCAGTACTTC. The rearrangement uses TRBV28 and TRBJ2-7; 12 nucleotides align to TRBD1. V lost 6 bases to trimming and J lost 5 bases; unmatched junction nucleotides: 8. Germline values: CDR1 MDHEN, CDR2 SYDVKM. The CDR3 is made up of 15 amino acids.

The V gene is TRBV15, the J gene TRBJ2-6, with D perhaps TRBD2 (5 bases). V gave up 5 bases and J gave up 0 bases, with 8 bases separating them. Germline-derived CDR1 and CDR2 are LNHNV and YYDKDF (reference sequence). The CDR3 sequence is 15 residues long. The CDR3 loop reads CATSADYSGANVLTF. The CDR3 DNA is TGTGCCACCAGCGCTGACTACTCTGGGGCCAACGTCCTGACTTTC.

This chain uses TRBV6-2 or TRBV6-3 with TRBJ1-3; D is undetermined. The CDR3 totals 16 residues. Germline CDR1 MNHEY, CDR2 SVGEGT. With 0 bases removed from V and 0 bases from J, the gap between germline ends came to 9 bases. In nucleotides, the CDR3 is TGTGCCAGCAGTTACTCCGGAGGCGGCTCTGGAAACACCATATATTTT. Protein product: CASSYSGGGSGNTIYF.

The rearrangement uses TRBV30 and TRBJ1-1; D not certain. Germline V gene sequence: CDR1 GTSNPN, CDR2 SVGIG (reference sequence). V lost 3 bases and J 0 bases, leaving 5 bases between the germline ends. The CDR3 has 12 residues. CDR3 sequence: CAWRTVNTEAFF. Written as DNA, the CDR3 is TGTGCCTGGAGGACGGTGAACACTGAAGCTTTCTTT.

This clonotype was seen at least ten times. The DNA for the CDR3 is TGTGCCAGCGGGCGATTGCCTATCCAAGAGACCCAGTACTTC. It codes for CASGRLPIQETQYF. The genes are TRBV6-1 and TRBJ2-5; D gene uncertain. Per germline, CDR1 MNHNS and CDR2 SASEGT. This CDR3 comprises 14 residues. Trimming pared 8 bases from V and 1 base from J, leaving 14 bases between.

V usage is TRBV6-5 and J usage is TRBJ1-5; D is perhaps TRBD1 (5 bases). The CDR3 runs 16 residues. CDR1 is MNHEY, CDR2 SVGAGI, per germline. V dropped 2 bases and J dropped 7 bases, with 18 bases sitting between them. The CDR3 nucleotides are TGTGCCAGCAGTTACGGACACTCCTGGAGAGAACAGCCCCAGCATTTT. Translating gives CASSYGHSWREQPQHF.

The V gene is TRBV25-1, the J gene TRBJ2-2; 7 bases map to TRBD1. This CDR3 contains 16 residues. CDR1 and CDR2 from the germline V gene are MGHDK and SYGVNS. Trimming at V came to 2 bases and at J to 3 bases, leaving 6 bases not matched to a gene. CDR3 coding DNA: TGTGCCAGCAGTGAACAGGGGGTTATGGACACCGGGGAGCTGTTTTTT. Amino acids: CASSEQGVMDTGELFF.

The chain recombines TRBV29-1 with TRBJ2-5, with 7 positions matching TRBD2. J was trimmed by 5 bases and V by 3 bases; bases with no gene match: 3. CDR3 length equals 12 residues. CDR1 and CDR2 from the germline V gene are SQVTM and ANQGSEA. The CDR3 DNA reads TGCAGCGTTGATGTACTAGCGGAGACCCAGTACTTC. Translating gives CSVDVLAETQYF.

This clonotype was detected ten times or more. The chain is built from TRBV4-3 and TRBJ2-6; D remains ambiguous. The CDR3 runs 17 residues. Trimming pared 0 bases from V and 0 bases from J, leaving 9 bases between. Germline CDR1 reads LGHNA; CDR2 reads YSLEER. DNA of the CDR3: TGCGCCAGCAGCCAAGACCCCTCCCCCTCTGGGGCCAACGTCCTGACTTTC. It codes for CASSQDPSPSGANVLTF.

The V and J genes are TRBV7-8 and TRBJ2-7; the match to TRBD2 covers 8 bases. Germline V gives CDR1 SGHVS, CDR2 FQNEAQ. CDR3 length: 16 residues. With 2 bases clipped from V and 4 bases from J, the junction kept 10 bases outside the gene matches. The CDR3 DNA reads as TGTGCCAGCAGCTTATTAGCGGGACCTACCTCTTACGAGCAGTACTTC. The encoded protein is CASSLLAGPTSYEQYF.

This chain uses TRBV20-1 with TRBJ1-5; D is unclear. V was trimmed by 6 bases and J by 4 bases, leaving 10 bases between them. The CDR3 has 12 amino acids. Per the germline V gene, CDR1 is DFQATT and CDR2 is SNEGSKA (reference sequence). The CDR3 region has the DNA TGCAGTGCGTACAAGGTGAATCAGCCCCAGCATTTT. Amino acids: CSAYKVNQPQHF.

This clonotype was found many times. The gene calls are TRBV18 and TRBJ2-5, with TRBD1 matching over 7 bases. Losses at the gene ends were 3 bases for V and 0 bases for J; bases not matched to a gene: 10. The CDR3 loop spans 17 amino acids. Germline CDR1 and CDR2: KGHSH and LQKENI. CDR3 in amino acids: CASSPWAGTEYQETQYF. The CDR3, as DNA: TGTGCCAGCTCACCCTGGGCTGGGACAGAGTACCAAGAGACCCAGTACTTC.

Many counts were recorded for this clonotype. The chain carries TRBV6-2 or TRBV6-3 and TRBJ1-5; D is unresolved. V was pared by 2 bases and J by 1 base, with 3 bases between. Germline V gene lookup returns CDR1 MNHEY and CDR2 SVGEGT. This CDR3 spans 13 amino acids. The CDR3 sequence is CASSYDSNQPQHF. CDR3 bases: TGTGCCAGCAGTTACGACAGCAATCAGCCCCAGCATTTT.

The gene calls are TRBV5-1 and TRBJ1-6; TRBD1 agrees at 8 bases. The junction had 7 bases not matched to a gene; V was cut back by 4 bases and J by 7 bases. The length of the CDR3 is 15 residues. Germline V CDR1 and CDR2: SGHRS, YFSETQ. DNA for the CDR3: TGCGCCAGCAGCCTGCAGGGACAGGAGAATTCACCCCTCCACTTT. Protein sequence: CASSLQGQENSPLHF.

The genes are TRBV29-1 and TRBJ1-2; TRBD1 is a possible D gene (6 bases). Germline V CDR1 and CDR2: SQVTM, ANQGSEA. The CDR3 contains 13 residues. The germline V and J ends were trimmed by 3 bases and 5 bases, with 13 bases remaining between them. The CDR3 reads CSVDGRGGYGYTF. The CDR3, as DNA: TGCAGCGTTGACGGCAGGGGAGGATATGGCTACACCTTC. The whole variable domain, remainder taken from reference TRBV29-1 and TRBJ1-2, is SAVISQKPSRDICQRGTSLTIQCQVDSQVTMMFWYRQQPGQSLTLIATANQGSEATYESGFVIDKFPISRPNLTFSTLTVSNMSPEDSSIYLCSVDGRGGYGYTFGSGTRLTVV.